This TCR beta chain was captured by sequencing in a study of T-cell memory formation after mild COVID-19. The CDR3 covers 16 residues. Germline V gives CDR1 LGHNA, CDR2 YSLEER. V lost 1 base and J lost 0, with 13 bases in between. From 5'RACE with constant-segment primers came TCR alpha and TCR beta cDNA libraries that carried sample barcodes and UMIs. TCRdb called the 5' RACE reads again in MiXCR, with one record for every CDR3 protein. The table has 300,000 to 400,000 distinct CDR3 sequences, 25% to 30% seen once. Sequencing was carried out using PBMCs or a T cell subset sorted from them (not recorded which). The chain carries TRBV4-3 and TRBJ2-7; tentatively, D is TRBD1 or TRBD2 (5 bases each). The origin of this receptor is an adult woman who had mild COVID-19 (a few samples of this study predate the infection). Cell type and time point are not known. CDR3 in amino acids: CASSQGDGTSSYEQYF. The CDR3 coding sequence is TGCGCCAGCAGCCAAGGTGACGGGACGAGCTCCTACGAGCAGTACTTC.